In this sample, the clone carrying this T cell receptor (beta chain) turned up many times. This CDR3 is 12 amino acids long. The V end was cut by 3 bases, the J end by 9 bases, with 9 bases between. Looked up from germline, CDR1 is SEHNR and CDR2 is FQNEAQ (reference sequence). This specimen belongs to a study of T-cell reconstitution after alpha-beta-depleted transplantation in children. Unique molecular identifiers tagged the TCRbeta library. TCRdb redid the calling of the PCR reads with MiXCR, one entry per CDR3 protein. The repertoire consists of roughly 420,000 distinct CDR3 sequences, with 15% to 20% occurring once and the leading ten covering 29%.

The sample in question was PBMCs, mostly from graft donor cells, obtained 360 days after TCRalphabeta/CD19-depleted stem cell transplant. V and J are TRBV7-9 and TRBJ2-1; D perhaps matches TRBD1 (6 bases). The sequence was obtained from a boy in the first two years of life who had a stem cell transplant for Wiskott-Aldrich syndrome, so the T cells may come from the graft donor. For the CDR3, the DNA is TGTGCCAGCAGCTTCAGGGGTGGTGAGCAGTTCTTC. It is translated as CASSFRGGEQFF.